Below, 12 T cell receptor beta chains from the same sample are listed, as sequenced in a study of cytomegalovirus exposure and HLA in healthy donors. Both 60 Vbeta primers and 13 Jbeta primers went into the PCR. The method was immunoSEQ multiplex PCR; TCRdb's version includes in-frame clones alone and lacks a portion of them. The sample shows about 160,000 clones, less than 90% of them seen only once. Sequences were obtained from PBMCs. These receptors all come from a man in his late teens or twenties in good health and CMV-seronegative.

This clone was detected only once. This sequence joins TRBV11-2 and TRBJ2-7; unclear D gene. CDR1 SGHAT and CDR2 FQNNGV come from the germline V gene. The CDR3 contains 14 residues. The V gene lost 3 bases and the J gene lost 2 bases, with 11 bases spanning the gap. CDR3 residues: CASSFISRTYEQYF. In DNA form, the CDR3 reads TGTGCCAGCAGCTTTATTAGCCGTACCTACGAGCAGTACTTC.

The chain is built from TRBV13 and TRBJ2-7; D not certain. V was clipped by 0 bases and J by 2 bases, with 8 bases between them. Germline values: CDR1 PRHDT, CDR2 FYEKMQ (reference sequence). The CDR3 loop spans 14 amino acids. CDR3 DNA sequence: TGTGCCAGCAGCTTAGGTGACAACGCCTACGAGCAGTACTTC. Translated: CASSLGDNAYEQYF.

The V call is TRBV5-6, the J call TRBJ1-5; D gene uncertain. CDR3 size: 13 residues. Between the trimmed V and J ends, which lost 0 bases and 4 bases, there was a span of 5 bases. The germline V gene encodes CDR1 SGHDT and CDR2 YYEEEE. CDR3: CASSLGRNQPQHF. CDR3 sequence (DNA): TGTGCCAGCAGCTTGGGGCGGAATCAGCCCCAGCATTTT.

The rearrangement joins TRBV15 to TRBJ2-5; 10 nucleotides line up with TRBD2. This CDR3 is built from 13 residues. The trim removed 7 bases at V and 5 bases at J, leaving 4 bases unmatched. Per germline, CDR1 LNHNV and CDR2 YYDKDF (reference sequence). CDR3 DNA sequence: TGTGCCACCACGGGACTAGCGATTGAGACCCAGTACTTC. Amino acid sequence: CATTGLAIETQYF.

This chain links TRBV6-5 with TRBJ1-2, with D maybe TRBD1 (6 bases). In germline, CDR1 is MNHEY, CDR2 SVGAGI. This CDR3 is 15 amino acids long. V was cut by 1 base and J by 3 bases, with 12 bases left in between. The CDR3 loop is CASSYYRGADYGYTF. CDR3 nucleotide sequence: TGTGCCAGCAGTTACTATCGGGGGGCCGACTATGGCTACACCTTC.

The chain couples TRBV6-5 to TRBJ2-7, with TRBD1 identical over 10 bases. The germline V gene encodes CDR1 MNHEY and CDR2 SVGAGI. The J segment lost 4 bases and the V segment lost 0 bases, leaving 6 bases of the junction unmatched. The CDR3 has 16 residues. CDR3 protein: CASSYSGQGPGYEQYF. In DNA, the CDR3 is TGTGCCAGCAGTTACTCGGGACAGGGGCCTGGGTACGAGCAGTACTTC.

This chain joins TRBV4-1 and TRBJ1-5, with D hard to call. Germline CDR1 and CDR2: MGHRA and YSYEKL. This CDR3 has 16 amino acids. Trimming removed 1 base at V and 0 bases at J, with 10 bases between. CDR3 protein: CASSQVPGDSNQPQHF. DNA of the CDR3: TGCGCCAGCAGCCAAGTTCCAGGCGATAGCAATCAGCCCCAGCATTTT.

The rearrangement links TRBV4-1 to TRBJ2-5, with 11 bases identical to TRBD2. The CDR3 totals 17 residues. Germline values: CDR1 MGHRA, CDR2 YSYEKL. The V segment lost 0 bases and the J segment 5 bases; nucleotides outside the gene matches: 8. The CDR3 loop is CASSQEIAGGPRETQYF. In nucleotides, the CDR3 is TGCGCCAGCAGCCAAGAGATAGCGGGAGGGCCCAGGGAGACCCAGTACTTC.

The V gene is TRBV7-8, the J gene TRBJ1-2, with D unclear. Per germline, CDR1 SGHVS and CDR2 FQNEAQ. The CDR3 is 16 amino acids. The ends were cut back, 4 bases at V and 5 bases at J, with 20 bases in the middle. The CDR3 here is CASSSSSQVVGYGYTF. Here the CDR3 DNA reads TGTGCCAGCAGCTCAAGCAGCCAGGTGGTTGGGTATGGCTACACCTTC.

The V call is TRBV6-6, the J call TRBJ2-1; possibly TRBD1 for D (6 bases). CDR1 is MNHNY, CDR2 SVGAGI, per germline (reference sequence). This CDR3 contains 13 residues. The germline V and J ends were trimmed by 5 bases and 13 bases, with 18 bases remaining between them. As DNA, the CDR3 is TGTGCCAGCAGTGGTCTCCCAGGGACACCCCAGTTCTTC. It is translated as CASSGLPGTPQFF.

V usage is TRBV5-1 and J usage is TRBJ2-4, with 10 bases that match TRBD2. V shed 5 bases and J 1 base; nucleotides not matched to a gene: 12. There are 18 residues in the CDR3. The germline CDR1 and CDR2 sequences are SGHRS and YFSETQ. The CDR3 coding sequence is TGCGCCAGCAGGCGACTAGCGGGCTTAGAATCGGCCAAAAACATTCAGTACTTC. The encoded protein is CASRRLAGLESAKNIQYF.

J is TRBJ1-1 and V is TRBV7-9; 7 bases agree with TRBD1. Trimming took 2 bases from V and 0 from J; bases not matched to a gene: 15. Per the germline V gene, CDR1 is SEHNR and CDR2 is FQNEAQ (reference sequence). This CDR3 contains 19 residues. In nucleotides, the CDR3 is TGTGCCAGCAGCTTAACGGACCCGCCGAGACAGGGTGTGAACACTGAAGCTTTCTTT. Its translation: CASSLTDPPRQGVNTEAFF.